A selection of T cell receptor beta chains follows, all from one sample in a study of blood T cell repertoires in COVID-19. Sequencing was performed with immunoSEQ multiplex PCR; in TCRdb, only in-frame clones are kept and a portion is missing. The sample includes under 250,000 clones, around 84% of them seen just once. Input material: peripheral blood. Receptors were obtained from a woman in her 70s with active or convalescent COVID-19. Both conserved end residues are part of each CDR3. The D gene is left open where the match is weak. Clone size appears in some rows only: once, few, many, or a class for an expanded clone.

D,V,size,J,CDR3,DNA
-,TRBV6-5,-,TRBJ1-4,CASSRGLPNEKLFF,TGTGCCAGCAGCAGGGGATTACCCAATGAAAAACTGTTTTTT
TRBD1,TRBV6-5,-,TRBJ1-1,CASTVGQVNTEAFF,TGTGCCAGCACTGTCGGACAGGTGAACACTGAAGCTTTCTTT
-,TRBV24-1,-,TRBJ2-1,CATSGAHPRGDEQFF,TGTGCCACCAGTGGAGCACACCCTCGCGGCGATGAGCAGTTCTTC
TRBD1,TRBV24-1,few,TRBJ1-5,CATSAPRQGTAYSNQPQHF,TGTGCCACCAGTGCACCACGACAGGGGACGGCGTATAGCAATCAGCCCCAGCATTTT
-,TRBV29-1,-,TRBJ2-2,CSVPGLNTGELFF,TGCAGCGTACCCGGACTGAACACCGGGGAGCTGTTTTTT
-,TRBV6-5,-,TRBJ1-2,CASNSRGGGYTF,TGTGCCAGCAACTCTAGGGGTGGTGGCTACACCTTC
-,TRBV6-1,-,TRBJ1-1,CASSELFRETEAFF,TGTGCCAGCAGTGAACTTTTTAGGGAGACTGAAGCTTTCTTT
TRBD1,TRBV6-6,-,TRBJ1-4,CASSLDYIRQGRGNEKLFF,TGTGCCAGCAGTCTGGACTATATTAGACAGGGCCGCGGTAATGAAAAACTGTTTTTT
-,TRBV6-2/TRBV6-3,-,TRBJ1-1,CASSYRHENTEAFF,TGTGCCAGCAGTTACAGACACGAGAACACTGAAGCTTTCTTT
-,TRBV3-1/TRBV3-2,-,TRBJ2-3,CASSQSTGSSTDTQYF,TGTGCCAGCAGCCAGTCGACAGGTTCTAGCACAGATACGCAGTATTTT
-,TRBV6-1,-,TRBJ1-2,CASSDAWGFYYYTF,TGTGCCAGCAGTGACGCTTGGGGCTTCTACTACTACACCTTC
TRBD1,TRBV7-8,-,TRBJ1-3,CASSKRTGGNSGNTIYF,TGTGCCAGCAGCAAACGGACAGGGGGGAACTCTGGAAACACCATATATTTT
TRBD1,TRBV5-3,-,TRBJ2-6,CARSPLWDRGESSGANVLTF,TGTGCCAGAAGCCCCCTATGGGACAGGGGAGAGAGCTCTGGGGCCAACGTCCTGACTTTC
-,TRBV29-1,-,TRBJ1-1,CSVEDPVGFGVEAFF,TGCAGCGTTGAAGATCCGGTGGGGTTCGGGGTTGAAGCTTTCTTT
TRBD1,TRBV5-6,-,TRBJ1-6,CASSLPRDRSSRGNSPLHF,TGTGCCAGCAGCTTGCCCCGGGACAGGTCCTCTCGAGGCAATTCACCCCTCCACTTT
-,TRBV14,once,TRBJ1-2,CASSQQLLSVSYGYTF,TGTGCCAGCAGCCAACAACTCCTCAGCGTCTCCTATGGCTACACCTTC
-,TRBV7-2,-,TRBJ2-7,CASSQGTFYEQYF,TGTGCCAGCAGCCAAGGGACTTTCTACGAGCAGTACTTC
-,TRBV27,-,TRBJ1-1,CASSSAGRDTEAFF,TGTGCCAGCAGTTCGGCGGGTCGGGACACTGAAGCTTTCTTT
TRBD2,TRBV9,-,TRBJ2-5,CASSTSGGVNQETQYF,TGTGCCAGCAGCACTAGCGGGGGGGTCAACCAAGAGACCCAGTACTTC
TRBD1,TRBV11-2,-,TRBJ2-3,CASSLRGGQQYF,TGTGCCAGCAGCTTGCGAGGGGGCCAGCAGTATTTT
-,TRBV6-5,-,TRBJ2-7,CAGGTGYEQYF,TGTGCCGGCGGGACCGGCTACGAGCAGTACTTC
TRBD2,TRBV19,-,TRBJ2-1,CASSIASGGAPLGNEQFF,TGTGCCAGTAGTATCGCTAGCGGGGGGGCCCCCCTTGGCAATGAGCAGTTCTTC
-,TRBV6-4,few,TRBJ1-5,CASSEQKDQPQHF,TGTGCCAGCAGTGAACAGAAAGATCAGCCCCAGCATTTT
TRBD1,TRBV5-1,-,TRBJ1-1,CASSSSPGQGGNTEAFF,TGCGCCAGCAGTAGTTCGCCGGGACAGGGGGGAAACACTGAAGCTTTCTTT
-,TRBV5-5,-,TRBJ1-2,CASSLGGQVGYGYTF,TGTGCCAGCAGCTTGGGGGGGCAAGTAGGCTATGGCTACACCTTC
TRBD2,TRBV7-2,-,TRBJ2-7,CASSLLVAGAVEQYF,TGTGCCAGCAGCTTATTGGTAGCGGGGGCCGTCGAGCAGTACTTC
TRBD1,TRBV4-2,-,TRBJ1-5,CASSQDGGTGTQPQHF,TGTGCCAGCAGCCAAGATGGCGGGACAGGAACCCAGCCCCAGCATTTT
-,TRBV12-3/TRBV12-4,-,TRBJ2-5,CASSRYETQYF,TGTGCCAGCAGCCGGTACGAGACCCAGTACTTC
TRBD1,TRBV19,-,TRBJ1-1,CASFLRTGLMNTEAFF,TGTGCCAGTTTTCTCCGGACAGGTTTAATGAACACTGAAGCTTTCTTT
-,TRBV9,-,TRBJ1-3,CASSVNPGGNSGNTIYF,TGTGCCAGCAGCGTAAACCCAGGCGGGAACTCTGGAAACACCATATATTTT
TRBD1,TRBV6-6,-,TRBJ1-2,CASSYRGQPYGYTF,TGTGCCAGCAGTTACCGGGGACAGCCCTATGGCTACACCTTC
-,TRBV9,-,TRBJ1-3,CASGIGSGNTIYF,TGTGCCAGCGGAATCGGGTCTGGAAACACCATATATTTT
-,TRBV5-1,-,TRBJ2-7,CASSSLDSSEQYF,TGCGCCAGCAGCTCCTTGGACTCCAGCGAGCAGTACTTC